One sample yielded the 29 T cell receptor beta chains listed below, sequenced in a study of blood T cell repertoires in COVID-19. The assay was immunoSEQ multiplex PCR, and TCRdb's table has in-frame clones only and misses some. The profile shows 60,000 or so clones, approximately 89% of them singletons. The sample comprised peripheral blood. The source of these receptors is a man in his 60s with acute or convalescent COVID-19.

J is TRBJ1-1 and V is TRBV10-3; D unresolved. The germline CDR1 and CDR2 sequences are ENHRY and SYGVKD. This CDR3 has 11 residues. The germline V and J ends were trimmed by 10 bases and 4 bases, with 10 bases remaining between them. The CDR3 spells CASREGTEAFF. In DNA form, the CDR3 reads TGTGCCAGCCGGGAGGGCACTGAAGCTTTCTTT.

In DNA, the CDR3 is TGTGCCAGCAGCTTAGAGGCTAGCGGGGGCTATGAGCAGTTCTTC. It yields the protein CASSLEASGGYEQFF. The chain couples TRBV7-6 to TRBJ2-1, with TRBD2 matching over 10 bases. Germline assignment: CDR1 SGHVS and CDR2 FNYEAQ. The CDR3 has 15 amino acids. The V and J ends lost 1 base and 8 bases, in that order; junction bases with no gene match: 5.

The rearrangement links TRBV21-1 to TRBJ2-7; TRBD1, as called in the table, went unchecked against the DNA. TRBV21-1 is flagged as a pseudogene. This CDR3 is built from 11 residues. CDR3 sequence reads: CASTPHYEQYF. The CDR3 nucleotides are TGTGCCAGCACGCCACACTACGAGCAGTACTTC.

The J gene is TRBJ1-1, the V gene TRBV9, with D perhaps TRBD1 (5 bases). The CDR3 is made up of 14 amino acids. The germline CDR1 and CDR2 sequences are SGDLS and YYNGEE. The V gene lost 4 bases and the J gene lost 2 bases, with 12 bases spanning the gap. The CDR3 coding sequence is TGTGCCAGCAGCCCTCGGGGGGTAAACACTGAAGCTTTCTTT. Protein: CASSPRGVNTEAFF.

This sequence joins TRBV19 and TRBJ1-2; 9 bases map to TRBD1. V lost 5 bases to trimming and J lost 2 bases; unmatched junction nucleotides: 6. This CDR3 has 15 residues. Germline CDR1 and CDR2: LNHDA and SQIVND (reference sequence). For the CDR3, the DNA is TGTGCCAGTAGTCTATCCGGGACAGGGAACTATGGCTACACCTTC. Its protein product is CASSLSGTGNYGYTF. Full variable domain (outside the CDR3, taken from reference TRBV19 and TRBJ1-2): DGGITQSPKYLFRKEGQNVTLSCEQNLNHDAMYWYRQDPGQGLRLIYYSQIVNDFQKGDIAEGYSVSREKKESFPLTVTSAQKNPTAFYLCASSLSGTGNYGYTFGSGTRLTVV.

With respect to this clone: One end of the junction varies from germline; a read error may be responsible. The rearrangement links TRBV15 to TRBJ2-7, with 8 positions matching TRBD1. This CDR3 comprises 14 residues. CDR1 LNHNV and CDR2 YYDKDF come from the germline V gene (reference sequence). CDR3 sequence: CATSGDRGGPEQYF. The CDR3 nucleotides are TGTGCCACCAGCGGAGACAGGGGCGGGCCCGAGCAGTACTTC.

This chain uses TRBV6-2 or TRBV6-3 with TRBJ1-4, with D hard to call. The CDR3 spans 15 residues. Looked up from germline, CDR1 is MNHEY and CDR2 is SVGEGT. Trimming cost V 2 bases and J 0 bases, with 7 bases left between them. The CDR3 loop reads CASSYLGSTNEKLFF. The CDR3, as DNA: TGTGCCAGCAGTTACCTCGGGTCAACTAATGAAAAACTGTTTTTT.

The chain is built from TRBV7-8 and TRBJ1-1; D is unclear. The length of the CDR3 is 13 residues. Germline loops: CDR1 SGHVS, CDR2 FQNEAQ. V was pared by 6 bases and J by 5 bases, with 13 bases between. CDR3 coding DNA: TGTGCCAGCAGTTGGTCGGGAGGGACTGAAGCTTTCTTT. Amino acids: CASSWSGGTEAFF.

The V and J genes are TRBV19 and TRBJ1-2, with TRBD1 identical over 8 bases. The CDR3 is made up of 16 amino acids. J was trimmed by 2 bases and V by 2 bases; bases with no gene match: 7. The germline V gene encodes CDR1 LNHDA and CDR2 SQIVND (reference sequence). This CDR3 reads CASSILDRVTNYGYTF. CDR3 in DNA: TGTGCCAGTAGTATACTGGACAGGGTGACAAACTATGGCTACACCTTC.

V gene TRBV10-1 combines with J gene TRBJ1-3, with TRBD1 identical over 7 bases. Germline values: CDR1 WNHNN, CDR2 SYGVQD (reference sequence). CDR3 length: 13 residues. V lost 5 bases and J lost 3; bases outside the gene matches: 1. CDR3 nucleotides: TGCGCCAGCAGTAGGACAGGTGGAAACACCATATATTTT. This gives the protein CASSRTGGNTIYF.

This chain connects TRBV7-6 to TRBJ2-2; 9 bases map to TRBD2. Trimming cost V 5 bases and J 6 bases; bases outside gene matches: 7. The CDR3 has 15 residues. Germline assignment: CDR1 SGHVS and CDR2 FNYEAQ. CDR3 in DNA: TGTGCCAGCAGCCCAAGGACTAGCGCGGCCGGGGAGCTGTTTTTT. Protein sequence: CASSPRTSAAGELFF.

This clone has more than one count but fewer than ten. The CDR3: CASSSNPDGRDSPLHF. CDR3 DNA sequence: TGTGCCAGCAGTTCAAACCCGGATGGGAGAGATTCACCCCTCCACTTT. This chain joins TRBV6-5 and TRBJ1-6; unclear D gene. CDR1 and CDR2 from the germline V gene are MNHEY and SVGAGI. The CDR3 loop spans 16 amino acids. V was shortened by 4 bases and J by 8 bases, with 18 bases between the two germline ends.

V is TRBV5-4 and J is TRBJ2-5, with TRBD1 identical over 9 bases. CDR1 SGHNT and CDR2 YYREEE come from the germline V gene (reference sequence). V was pared by 0 bases and J by 2 bases, with 2 bases of the junction left unmatched. This CDR3 spans 15 amino acids. The CDR3 bases are TGTGCCAGCAGCTTGGGACAGGGGGTTCAAGAGACCCAGTACTTC. Amino acids: CASSLGQGVQETQYF.

This clone was detected only once. The rearrangement uses TRBV5-1 and TRBJ2-1; D is possibly TRBD2 (6 bases). The V and J ends lost 0 bases and 5 bases respectively, with 15 bases between them. The germline V gene encodes CDR1 SGHRS and CDR2 YFSETQ. The CDR3 has 16 amino acids. The CDR3 DNA sequence: TGCGCCAGCAGCTTGGGCGGGGCGCCTGGGGACAATGAGCAGTTCTTC. It is translated as CASSLGGAPGDNEQFF.

The chain carries TRBV3-1 (or the pseudogene TRBV3-2) and TRBJ1-2; 7 bases match TRBD1. The V gene end was trimmed by 6 bases and the J gene end by 0 bases; junction bases not matched to a gene: 7. The CDR3 is made up of 15 amino acids. CDR1 is LGHDT and CDR2 is YNNKEL in the germline V gene (reference sequence). The CDR3 loop reads CASRPRDRTNYGYTF. The DNA of the CDR3 is TGTGCCAGCAGACCCAGGGACAGAACTAACTATGGCTACACCTTC.

This rearrangement joins TRBV18 to TRBJ1-5; 8 bases map to TRBD1. The J segment lost 6 bases and the V segment lost 6 bases, leaving 22 bases of the junction unmatched. This CDR3 region has 19 residues. Germline-derived CDR1 and CDR2 are KGHSH and LQKENI. This CDR3 reads CASSPTNTSGGRWGQPQHF. The CDR3 DNA reads TGTGCCAGCTCGCCAACCAACACCTCAGGGGGCCGCTGGGGTCAGCCCCAGCATTTT.

A note on this clone: One end of the junction varies from germline; a read error may be responsible. This rearrangement joins TRBV7-7 to TRBJ1-4; 8 bases fit TRBD1. The CDR3 consists of 15 residues. The germline V gene encodes CDR1 SSHAT and CDR2 FNYEAQ (reference sequence). The CDR3 sequence is CASSPAQGGAEKLFF. The CDR3, as DNA: TGTGCTAGCAGCCCCGCACAGGGGGGAGCTGAAAAACTGTTTTTT.

The genes are TRBV9 and TRBJ2-6; a weak D match, TRBD1 (6 bases). CDR3 size: 15 residues. Trimming took 4 bases from V and 0 from J, leaving 8 bases between them. Germline CDR1 SGDLS, CDR2 YYNGEE. CDR3 sequence reads: CASSLQGSGANVLTF. CDR3 bases: TGTGCCAGCAGCCTACAGGGCTCTGGGGCCAACGTCCTGACTTTC.

The J gene is TRBJ2-7, the V gene TRBV5-4, with D perhaps matching TRBD2 (7 bases). This CDR3 is 13 amino acids long. V was cut by 1 base and J by 6 bases, with 11 bases left in between. Per the germline V gene, CDR1 is SGHNT and CDR2 is YYREEE (reference sequence). The CDR3 coding sequence is TGTGCCAGCAGCTTGATCGGGGGGCGCGAGCAGTACTTC. Residues: CASSLIGGREQYF.

V gene TRBV4-3 combines with J gene TRBJ1-1; D not resolved. Deletions cut 0 bases from V and 7 bases from J, with 9 bases between. The CDR3 sequence is 13 residues long. CDR1 and CDR2 (germline): LGHNA, YSLEER. The CDR3, as DNA: TGCGCCAGCAGCCAAGATGGTACCGGTGAAGCTTTCTTT. This gives the protein CASSQDGTGEAFF.

The chain carries TRBV29-1 and TRBJ1-2; TRBD1 agrees at 11 bases. V was clipped by 0 bases and J by 3 bases; unmatched bases: 15. Per germline, CDR1 SQVTM and CDR2 ANQGSEA. There are 19 residues in the CDR3. DNA of the CDR3: TGCAGCGTTGAAGATCCTCTGAGGGACAGGGGGTTAGATGACTATGGCTACACCTTC. Protein sequence: CSVEDPLRDRGLDDYGYTF.

The chain employs TRBV19 and TRBJ1-3; 7 bases agree with TRBD1. The length of the CDR3 is 17 residues. Germline V lookup: CDR1 LNHDA, CDR2 SQIVND (reference sequence). V lost 4 bases to trimming and J lost 1 base; unmatched junction nucleotides: 10. The CDR3 here is CASSTPNRGDSGNTIYF. DNA for the CDR3: TGTGCCAGTAGTACGCCGAACAGGGGAGATTCTGGAAACACCATATATTTT.

The rearrangement uses TRBV19 and TRBJ1-5; 8 bases match TRBD1. Germline CDR1 and CDR2: LNHDA and SQIVND (reference sequence). This CDR3 is built from 13 residues. Unmatched junction bases numbered 1, after V lost 7 bases and J lost 2 bases. For the CDR3, the DNA is TGTGCCAGTAAGGGACAGGGCAATCAGCCCCAGCATTTT. Its translation: CASKGQGNQPQHF.

The chain has TRBV6-5 and TRBJ1-6, with 7 bases identical to TRBD1. CDR3 length: 15 residues. In germline, CDR1 is MNHEY, CDR2 SVGAGI. Germline trimming cut 6 bases from V and 7 bases from J; bases unmatched to any gene: 9. Here the CDR3 DNA reads TGTGCCAGCAGACCCGACAGGGTGAAGAATTCACCCCTCCACTTT. It is translated as CASRPDRVKNSPLHF.

Comments on this clone: At one end the junction does not follow the germline gene, possibly because of a read error. V is TRBV19 and J is TRBJ2-7; TRBD2 might be the D (7 bases). Germline V gene lookup returns CDR1 LNHDA and CDR2 SQIVND (reference sequence). The CDR3 length is 13 residues. DNA of the CDR3: TGTGCCAGTAGTAGCGGGGGCTCCAACGAGCAGTACTTC. It is translated as CASSSGGSNEQYF. Full variable domain (outside the CDR3, taken from reference TRBV19 and TRBJ2-7): DGGITQSPKYLFRKEGQNVTLSCEQNLNHDAMYWYRQDPGQGLRLIYYSQIVNDFQKGDIAEGYSVSREKKESFPLTVTSAQKNPTAFYLCASSSGGSNEQYFGPGTRLTVT.

This chain uses TRBV6-5 with TRBJ1-2; 8 bases match TRBD1. The germline V gene has CDR1 MNHEY and CDR2 SVGAGI. The CDR3 covers 14 residues. With V trimmed by 0 bases and J by 8 bases, 5 bases remained unmatched. DNA for the CDR3: TGTGCCAGCAGTTACTCGGCAGGGGGCAGCGGCTACACCTTC. It is translated as CASSYSAGGSGYTF.

The chain employs TRBV7-2 and TRBJ2-3; 11 bases align to TRBD2. CDR3 length: 16 amino acids. The V gene end was trimmed by 5 bases and the J gene end by 2 bases; junction bases not matched to a gene: 6. Germline loops: CDR1 SGHTA, CDR2 FQGNSA. CDR3 bases: TGTGCCAGCAGCATTAGCGGGGGGGCGGACACAGATACGCAGTATTTT. Translation: CASSISGGADTDTQYF.

The J gene is TRBJ1-1, the V gene TRBV2; D remains ambiguous. The CDR3 runs 15 residues. The germline V gene encodes CDR1 SNHLY and CDR2 FYNNEI. The germline V and J ends were trimmed by 5 bases and 1 base, with 14 bases remaining between them. The CDR3 nucleotides are TGTGCCAGCAGTACCGGATCTGGCGGGAACACTGAAGCTTTCTTT. Translation gives CASSTGSGGNTEAFF.

This chain joins TRBV19 and TRBJ1-5; no reliable D call. Trimming removed 2 bases from V and 0 bases from J, with 20 bases in between. Germline CDR1 and CDR2: LNHDA and SQIVND (reference sequence). This CDR3 is 19 amino acids long. The CDR3 loop reads CASSIPGGKLGYSNQPQHF. CDR3 in DNA: TGTGCCAGTAGTATACCGGGAGGGAAGCTAGGTTATAGCAATCAGCCCCAGCATTTT.